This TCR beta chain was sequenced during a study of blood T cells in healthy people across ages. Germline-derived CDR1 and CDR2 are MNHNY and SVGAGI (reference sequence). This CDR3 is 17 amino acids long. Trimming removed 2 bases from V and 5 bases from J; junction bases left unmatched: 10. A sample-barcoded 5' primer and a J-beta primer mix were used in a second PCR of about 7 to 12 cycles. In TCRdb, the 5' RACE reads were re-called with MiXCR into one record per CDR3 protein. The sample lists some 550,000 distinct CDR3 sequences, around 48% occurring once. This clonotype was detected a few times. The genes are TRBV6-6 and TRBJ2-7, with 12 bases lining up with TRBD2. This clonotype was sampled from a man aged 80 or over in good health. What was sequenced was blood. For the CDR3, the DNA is TGTGCCAGCAGTTACGGGCTAGCGGGAGGGCAGCCCCACGAGCAGTACTTC. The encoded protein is CASSYGLAGGQPHEQYF.